A single sample gave rise to the 16 T cell receptor beta chains below, sequenced in a study of beta chain features in type 1 diabetes (dated by TCRdb to the late 2010s). No antigen has been assigned to these receptors. Broader findings and caveats from the paper: Type 1 diabetes patients showed a moderate but significant shortening of TCRB CDR3 length in all four CD4+ subsets.

Library method: the immunoSEQ multiplex PCR assay. The entire isolated RNA was reverse transcribed using the High Capacity cDNA Reverse Transcription Kit, and thus expressed TCRB transcripts were sequenced. TCRdb took this table from immuneACCESS and kept in-frame rearrangements with V and J called. Such tables lack part of the clones; where checked against another copy, unresolved V genes explain under half of the gap, and the rest is unexplained. This sample gives fewer than 350,000 clones in total; 15% of them show up just once. Roughly 0.015% of the sample lies in the top ten. Sequenced input: naive CD4+ T cells from blood. Explained via the paper, the cell subset or site label denotes: true naive CD4+ T cells. These TCRs come from a man between 18 and 29 years old with type 1 diabetes.

The chain carries TRBV6-5 and TRBJ2-5; D uncertain. V was clipped by 0 bases and J by 5 bases, with 10 bases between them. The CDR3 consists of 14 residues. CDR1 and CDR2 from the germline V gene are MNHEY and SVGAGI. CDR3 bases: TGTGCCAGCAGTTACTCGAGTTGGAGTGAGACCCAGTACTTC. It encodes CASSYSSWSETQYF.

The rearrangement uses TRBV6-1 and TRBJ2-7; TRBD1 agrees at 12 bases. This CDR3 contains 16 residues. Looked up from germline, CDR1 is MNHNS and CDR2 is SASEGT. The J segment lost 5 bases and the V segment lost 0 bases, leaving 5 bases of the junction unmatched. CDR3 sequence: CASSEAGTGGQHEQYF. The CDR3 DNA sequence: TGTGCCAGCAGTGAAGCGGGGACAGGGGGCCAGCACGAGCAGTACTTC.

The sample holds a few counts of this clone. This chain links TRBV11-2 with TRBJ2-7; 8 nucleotides line up with TRBD2. The CDR3 has 18 residues. The ends lost 5 bases at V and 1 base at J; junction bases unmatched: 16. CDR1 and CDR2 from the germline V gene are SGHAT and FQNNGV. The CDR3 nucleotides read TGTGCCAGCAGCAAAGGCGCGGGTAGCGGGGATCTTTCCTACGAGCAGTACTTC. Encoded protein: CASSKGAGSGDLSYEQYF.

This chain joins TRBV5-1 and TRBJ2-3, with 7 positions matching TRBD1. The CDR3 runs 13 residues. Trimming took 4 bases from V and 4 from J; bases not matched to a gene: 3. The germline gives CDR1 SGHRS, CDR2 YFSETQ. The CDR3 DNA is TGCGCCAGCAGCGAACAGGGGTCAGATACGCAGTATTTT. Translated, it gives CASSEQGSDTQYF.

There are a few counts of this clone. This chain links TRBV4-1 with TRBJ2-1; possibly TRBD1 for D (6 bases). V lost 0 bases to trimming and J lost 2 bases, with 8 bases between them. The CDR3 consists of 15 residues. Germline-derived CDR1 and CDR2 are MGHRA and YSYEKL. The CDR3 coding sequence is TGCGCCAGCAGCCAAGATCCAGGGGCCTACAATGAGCAGTTCTTC. Translating gives CASSQDPGAYNEQFF.

The rearrangement links TRBV28 to TRBJ2-5; 7 bases align to TRBD2. J was trimmed by 7 bases and V by 7 bases; bases with no gene match: 12. This CDR3 contains 14 residues. In germline, CDR1 is MDHEN, CDR2 SYDVKM. Here the CDR3 reads CASTQSGSGGTQYF. The CDR3 nucleotides read TGTGCCAGCACCCAAAGCGGGTCGGGGGGGACCCAGTACTTC. The complete variable domain, with remaining parts taken from reference TRBV28 and TRBJ2-5, reads DVKVTQSSRYLVKRTGEKVFLECVQDMDHENMFWYRQDPGLGLRLIYFSYDVKMKEKGDIPEGYSVSREKKERFSLILESASTNQTSMYLCASTQSGSGGTQYFGPGTRLLVL.

J is TRBJ1-1 and V is TRBV18; D perhaps matches TRBD1 (5 bases). The CDR3 contains 12 residues. V lost 3 bases and J lost 7, with 9 bases in between. Germline V gene sequence: CDR1 KGHSH, CDR2 LQKENI. The CDR3 region has the DNA TGTGCCAGCTCACCTAGGGGCTATGAAGCTTTCTTT. Its protein is CASSPRGYEAFF.

This clone was observed a few times. The CDR3 reads CASSLSSYGYTF. In nucleotides, the CDR3 is TGTGCCAGCAGTTTATCGTCGTATGGCTACACCTTC. V usage is TRBV28 and J usage is TRBJ1-2, with unresolved D. The V and J ends lost 1 base and 5 bases respectively, with 5 bases between them. The CDR3 has 12 amino acids. Per germline, CDR1 MDHEN and CDR2 SYDVKM.

The genes are TRBV30 and TRBJ2-5, with 8 bases lining up with TRBD2. Germline CDR1 and CDR2: GTSNPN and SVGIG (reference sequence). There are 14 residues in the CDR3. The ends lost 2 bases at V and 2 bases at J; junction bases unmatched: 4. The CDR3, as DNA: TGTGCCTGGAGTAGGAGCGGGGGTCAAGAGACCCAGTACTTC. Translation: CAWSRSGGQETQYF.

This rearrangement joins TRBV9 to TRBJ1-2; the D gene is possibly TRBD1 (5 bases). This CDR3 comprises 13 residues. Between the trimmed V and J ends, which lost 3 bases and 4 bases, there was a span of 10 bases. Germline loops: CDR1 SGDLS, CDR2 YYNGEE. CDR3 in amino acids: CASSGQSIYGYTF. The CDR3 nucleotides read TGTGCCAGCAGCGGACAGAGCATCTATGGCTACACCTTC.

This clone was observed a handful of times. This chain joins TRBV29-1 and TRBJ2-1, with a tentative D call TRBD2 (7 bases). This CDR3 comprises 13 residues. V lost 6 bases to trimming and J lost 5 bases, with 14 bases between them. CDR1 and CDR2 (germline): SQVTM, ANQGSEA. The CDR3 reads CSVGGRSHNEQFF. In DNA, the CDR3 is TGCAGCGTGGGGGGGCGGTCCCACAATGAGCAGTTCTTC.

The rearrangement uses TRBV5-4 and TRBJ2-1, with 14 nucleotides matching TRBD2. The germline CDR1 and CDR2 sequences are SGHNT and YYREEE (reference sequence). With V trimmed by 10 bases and J by 4 bases, 7 bases remained unmatched. The length of the CDR3 is 15 residues. As DNA, the CDR3 is TGTGCCTCACGGACTAGCGGGGGGCCTTACAATGAGCAGTTCTTC. Translating it yields CASRTSGGPYNEQFF.

The sample holds a few counts of this clone. The chain joins TRBV28 to TRBJ1-5, with 7 bases identical to TRBD1. Germline V CDR1 and CDR2: MDHEN, SYDVKM. With V trimmed by 8 bases and J by 4 bases, 8 bases remained unmatched. The CDR3 covers 14 residues. As DNA, the CDR3 is TGTGCCAGCGGGGGACAGACAGTAAATCAGCCCCAGCATTTT. Translated: CASGGQTVNQPQHF.

This chain links TRBV18 with TRBJ1-5; 8 positions match TRBD1. This CDR3 has 16 residues. CDR1 and CDR2 (germline): KGHSH, LQKENI. Germline trimming cut 4 bases from V and 4 bases from J; bases unmatched to any gene: 9. In DNA form, the CDR3 reads TGTGCCAGCTCACACTTAGACAGGGGTAAAAATCAGCCCCAGCATTTT. This translates into CASSHLDRGKNQPQHF.

The chain recombines TRBV9 with TRBJ2-7, with 8 bases lining up with TRBD2. Per the germline V gene, CDR1 is SGDLS and CDR2 is YYNGEE. The CDR3 extends over 17 amino acids. The V gene end was trimmed by 0 bases and the J gene end by 1 base; junction bases not matched to a gene: 9. CDR3 sequence reads: CASSVDSRTSYSYEQYF. In DNA form, the CDR3 reads TGTGCCAGCAGCGTAGATTCTAGGACTAGCTATTCCTACGAGCAGTACTTC. The full variable domain, with the rest looked up from reference TRBV9 and TRBJ2-7, is DSGVTQTPKHLITATGQRVTLRCSPRSGDLSVYWYQQSLDQGLQFLIQYYNGEERAKGNILERFSAQQFPDLHSELNLSSLELGDSALYFCASSVDSRTSYSYEQYFGPGTRLTVT.

This clone was observed a handful of times. The chain carries TRBV11-2 and TRBJ2-5; D is undetermined. Germline loops: CDR1 SGHAT, CDR2 FQNNGV. The CDR3 contains 13 residues. The germline V and J ends were trimmed by 3 bases and 7 bases, with 12 bases remaining between them. In nucleotides, the CDR3 is TGTGCCAGCAGCTTGTCCCCAGAGGCGACCCAGTACTTC. Its translation: CASSLSPEATQYF.